Below are 29 T cell receptor beta chains sequenced from a single sample in a study of blood T cell repertoires in COVID-19. Sequenced by immunoSEQ multiplex PCR; TCRdb stores in-frame clones only, minus some. The profile shows under 250,000 clones, over 70% of them singletons. Sequencing was performed on PBMCs or T cells enriched from blood (not recorded which). The receptors come from a woman aged 25 to 39 who had been exposed to COVID-19.

The chain has TRBV10-3 and TRBJ1-2; TRBD1 matches at 9 bases. Germline loops: CDR1 ENHRY, CDR2 SYGVKD. The CDR3 has 16 residues. V was pared by 3 bases and J by 6 bases, with 11 bases of the junction left unmatched. CDR3 region: CAISDWEGDRADGYTF. DNA for the CDR3: TGTGCCATCAGTGATTGGGAAGGGGACAGGGCGGATGGCTACACCTTC.

The chain recombines TRBV3-1 (or the pseudogene TRBV3-2) with TRBJ2-7, with a weak D call TRBD2 (6 bases). The CDR3 totals 16 residues. The V gene lost 5 bases and the J gene lost 5 bases, with 22 bases spanning the gap. CDR1 and CDR2 (germline): LGHDT, YNNKEL (reference sequence). DNA for the CDR3: TGTGCCAGCAGCTTAGCCCGGGACTCCAGATGGAACGAGCAGTACTTC. Translation gives CASSLARDSRWNEQYF.

The chain couples TRBV28 to TRBJ1-2; TRBD1 agrees at 8 bases. Germline CDR1 reads MDHEN; CDR2 reads SYDVKM. With 5 bases clipped from V and 4 bases from J, the junction kept 9 bases outside the gene matches. The length of the CDR3 is 15 residues. CDR3 bases: TGTGCCAGCAGTCCCCGTGGGACAGGCATCTATGGCTACACCTTC. Encoded protein: CASSPRGTGIYGYTF.

The table lists this clone with a few counts. This chain uses TRBV15 with TRBJ1-5; possibly TRBD1 for D (5 bases). Germline CDR1 LNHNV, CDR2 YYDKDF (reference sequence). The V end was cut by 3 bases, the J end by 3 bases, with 9 bases between. The CDR3 is 14 residues long. The CDR3, as DNA: TGTGCCACCAGCAGGGGAGGGGTCAATCAGCCCCAGCATTTT. Its protein is CATSRGGVNQPQHF.

The chain carries TRBV30 and TRBJ1-3, with a weak D call TRBD1 (6 bases). From germline, CDR1 is GTSNPN and CDR2 SVGIG (reference sequence). Trimming cost V 0 bases and J 0 bases, with 12 bases left between them. The CDR3 contains 16 residues. CDR3 nucleotides: TGTGCCTGGAGTGTACCGACAGGTGTCTCTGGAAACACCATATATTTT. Translation gives CAWSVPTGVSGNTIYF.

This sequence joins TRBV27 and TRBJ2-1; TRBD2 matches 15 bases. The V gene's germline CDR1 is MNHEY and CDR2 SMNVEV (reference sequence). J lost 1 base, V lost 5 bases, and 6 bases had no gene match. The CDR3 runs 18 residues. CDR3 DNA sequence: TGTGCCAGCAGTCCCGGGACTAGCGGGAGGATGTCCTACAATGAGCAGTTCTTC. Protein sequence: CASSPGTSGRMSYNEQFF.

The chain couples TRBV5-1 to TRBJ2-7, with D possibly matching TRBD1 (5 bases). CDR1 is SGHRS and CDR2 is YFSETQ in the germline V gene. The CDR3 runs to 14 residues. Between the trimmed V and J ends, which lost 0 bases and 3 bases, there was a span of 10 bases. The CDR3 DNA is TGCGCCAGCAGCTTGGAGGGGATTTTCTACGAGCAGTACTTC. This encodes CASSLEGIFYEQYF.

CDR3 amino acids: CATSRPTSGSYNEQFF. CDR3 DNA: TGTGCCACCAGCAGACCGACTAGCGGGAGCTACAATGAGCAGTTCTTC. The chain is built from TRBV15 and TRBJ2-1, with 12 bases lining up with TRBD2. V dropped 2 bases and J dropped 3; count of bases not matched to a gene: 2. The germline gives CDR1 LNHNV, CDR2 YYDKDF (reference sequence). This CDR3 is built from 16 residues.

The J gene is TRBJ1-5, the V gene TRBV24-1, with 7 bases aligning to TRBD1. The CDR3 extends over 16 amino acids. The ends lost 0 bases at V and 15 bases at J; junction bases unmatched: 16. Looked up from germline, CDR1 is KGHDR and CDR2 is SFDVKD. CDR3 residues: CATSDLHDLHRGTGHF. The CDR3 region has the DNA TGTGCCACCAGTGATTTGCATGACCTTCACAGGGGTACTGGGCATTTT.

The V call is TRBV15, the J call TRBJ2-7; 9 nucleotides match TRBD2. The CDR3 length is 19 residues. Germline V gene lookup returns CDR1 LNHNV and CDR2 YYDKDF (reference sequence). Trimming at V came to 0 bases and at J to 6 bases, leaving 18 bases not matched to a gene. CDR3 amino acids: CATSRDWLAGAQGQVEQYF. Written as DNA, the CDR3 is TGTGCCACCAGCAGAGATTGGTTAGCGGGAGCCCAGGGGCAGGTCGAGCAGTACTTC.

This chain joins TRBV11-2 and TRBJ2-4; 13 positions match TRBD2. CDR1 is SGHAT and CDR2 is FQNNGV in the germline V gene. After removal of 5 bases from V and 5 bases from J, the junction contained 3 bases not matched to a gene. The length of the CDR3 is 15 residues. CDR3 DNA sequence: TGTGCCAGCAGCAGGACTAGCGGGAGAGAAAACATTCAGTACTTC. This codes for CASSRTSGRENIQYF.

V gene TRBV5-1 combines with J gene TRBJ2-1; 10 bases match TRBD2. Looked up from germline, CDR1 is SGHRS and CDR2 is YFSETQ. The CDR3 sequence is 17 residues long. After removal of 0 bases from V and 4 bases from J, the junction contained 7 bases not matched to a gene. The CDR3 protein is CASSLVASGRGYNEQFF. The CDR3 DNA reads TGCGCCAGCAGCTTGGTGGCTAGCGGGAGAGGATACAATGAGCAGTTCTTC.

This clone appeared once. The chain has TRBV6-1 and TRBJ2-7, with 7 bases identical to TRBD1. Germline V CDR1 and CDR2: MNHNS, SASEGT. CDR3 length equals 11 residues. Losses at the gene ends were 3 bases for V and 8 bases for J; bases not matched to a gene: 1. The CDR3 DNA follows: TGTGCCAGCAGTGAGGGACAGAAGCAGTACTTC. It encodes CASSEGQKQYF.

The chain employs TRBV19 and TRBJ2-7, with 9 bases lining up with TRBD1. The ends lost 10 bases at V and 4 bases at J; junction bases unmatched: 8. Germline CDR1 LNHDA, CDR2 SQIVND (reference sequence). The CDR3 length is 13 residues. In DNA form, the CDR3 reads TGTGCCACCACGGACAGGGGATTATACGAGCAGTACTTC. This codes for CATTDRGLYEQYF.

The gene calls are TRBV6-5 and TRBJ1-3; the match to TRBD1 covers 7 bases. V was pared by 7 bases and J by 0 bases, with 6 bases of the junction left unmatched. CDR3 length equals 15 residues. The germline CDR1 and CDR2 sequences are MNHEY and SVGAGI. The DNA for the CDR3 is TGTGCCAGCAAACAGGGGTGGAACTCTGGAAACACCATATATTTT. Translation gives CASKQGWNSGNTIYF.

CDR3 sequence reads: CASSSGQGAMDTQYF. The CDR3 DNA follows: TGTGCCAGCAGCTCCGGACAGGGGGCAATGGATACGCAGTATTTT. This sequence joins TRBV5-4 and TRBJ2-3; 11 bases line up with TRBD1. With V trimmed by 3 bases and J by 6 bases, 6 bases remained unmatched. The CDR3 is 15 residues long. Per germline, CDR1 SGHNT and CDR2 YYREEE (reference sequence).

This clone occurred a few times. The genes are TRBV4-1 and TRBJ1-5; D is ambiguous. Trimming removed 1 base from V and 6 bases from J, with 13 bases in between. The length of the CDR3 is 15 residues. Looked up from germline, CDR1 is MGHRA and CDR2 is YSYEKL. The CDR3 DNA follows: TGCGCCAGCAGCCAAGGAGATACACGGGGTCAGCCCCAGCATTTT. It encodes CASSQGDTRGQPQHF.

The chain couples TRBV27 to TRBJ2-2, with D possibly TRBD1 on 5 matching bases. Germline CDR1 MNHEY, CDR2 SMNVEV (reference sequence). This CDR3 spans 14 amino acids. V was trimmed by 8 bases and J by 7 bases, leaving 17 bases between them. In nucleotides, the CDR3 is TGTGCCAGCTCCCCTTCCTGGGGCCGCGGGGAGCTGTTTTTT. Its protein product is CASSPSWGRGELFF.

V is TRBV28 and J is TRBJ1-2, with D perhaps TRBD1 (5 bases). Trimming shortened V by 3 bases and J by 1 base, and 24 bases separated the two germline ends. The CDR3 spans 19 residues. Germline V CDR1 and CDR2: MDHEN, SYDVKM. CDR3 nucleotides: TGTGCCAGCAGTTTCCAGGGTTGGTTGAGGAGTGGTAATAACTATGGCTACACCTTC. Translation gives CASSFQGWLRSGNNYGYTF.

The chain joins TRBV4-1 to TRBJ2-7; 7 bases agree with TRBD2. The trim removed 3 bases at V and 7 bases at J, leaving 6 bases unmatched. CDR3 length equals 13 residues. Germline V CDR1 and CDR2: MGHRA, YSYEKL. The CDR3 region has the DNA TGCGCCAGCAGCCAGGGGGGACTAAGTGAGCAGTACTTC. This gives the protein CASSQGGLSEQYF.

The CDR3 DNA reads as TGTGCCAGTAGTATACCCGGACAGGGGGACGGCTATGGCTACACCTTC. It encodes CASSIPGQGDGYGYTF. This sequence joins TRBV19 and TRBJ1-2, with TRBD1 identical over 10 bases. CDR3 length equals 16 residues. Germline trimming cut 2 bases from V and 4 bases from J; bases unmatched to any gene: 7. Germline-derived CDR1 and CDR2 are LNHDA and SQIVND (reference sequence).

Within the sample, this clone is medium-sized (0.01 to 0.1%). The genes are TRBV2 and TRBJ2-1; the D gene is possibly TRBD1 (5 bases). The V and J ends lost 4 bases and 4 bases respectively, with 8 bases between them. The CDR3 contains 13 residues. Germline V lookup: CDR1 SNHLY, CDR2 FYNNEI. The DNA for the CDR3 is TGTGCCAGCAGTGTTAGGGGTTACAATGAGCAGTTCTTC. Translating gives CASSVRGYNEQFF.

V usage is TRBV4-1 and J usage is TRBJ2-2; 10 nucleotides line up with TRBD2. This CDR3 is built from 22 residues. Germline CDR1 MGHRA, CDR2 YSYEKL. Germline trimming cut 4 bases from V and 6 bases from J; bases unmatched to any gene: 26. The CDR3 DNA sequence: TGCGCCAGCAGCCCGATTCGGACGGGACAGCGGACGAGCGGGAGGGTCGCCGGGGAGCTGTTTTTT. Translation gives CASSPIRTGQRTSGRVAGELFF.

The rearrangement links TRBV5-5 to TRBJ2-7; TRBD2 is a possible D gene (5 bases). CDR3 length: 16 residues. Germline CDR1 SGHKS, CDR2 YYEKEE (reference sequence). The V end lost 3 bases, the J end lost 2 bases, and 18 bases lay between the germline ends. The CDR3 coding sequence is TGTGCCAGCAGCTCGGAAACTAGGACCGGTACCTACGAGCAGTACTTC. This gives the protein CASSSETRTGTYEQYF.

This clone was recorded only once. The genes are TRBV28 and TRBJ2-3; TRBD2 agrees at 12 bases. Trimming took 4 bases from V and 2 from J; bases not matched to a gene: 22. This CDR3 region has 22 residues. CDR1 and CDR2 (germline): MDHEN, SYDVKM. The CDR3 protein is CASSSLTGGLAGQGAHTDTQYF. As DNA, the CDR3 is TGTGCCAGCAGTTCCCTTACGGGGGGACTAGCGGGTCAGGGGGCACACACAGATACGCAGTATTTT.

CDR3 in DNA: TGTGCCAGCAGTGAAGCGTCGAATTCACCCCTCCACTTT. It encodes CASSEASNSPLHF. The J gene is TRBJ1-6, the V gene TRBV6-1; no reliable D call. Trimming took off 0 bases at V and 7 bases at J, with 4 bases between the two ends. CDR3 length equals 13 residues. Germline-derived CDR1 and CDR2 are MNHNS and SASEGT.

The gene calls are TRBV5-4 and TRBJ2-7; D unclear. CDR1 SGHNT and CDR2 YYREEE come from the germline V gene (reference sequence). The CDR3 consists of 13 residues. V was cut by 1 base and J by 1 base, with 6 bases left in between. CDR3 bases: TGTGCCAGCAGCTTGAGCATTTCCTACGAGCAGTACTTC. Translated: CASSLSISYEQYF.

The rearrangement uses TRBV27 and TRBJ1-1, with TRBD1 as a possible D gene (6 bases). The CDR3 consists of 14 residues. From germline, CDR1 is MNHEY and CDR2 SMNVEV (reference sequence). V lost 5 bases and J 5 bases, leaving 15 bases between the germline ends. The chain's CDR3 is CASSHGTFSTEAFF. The CDR3 DNA reads TGTGCCAGCAGTCACGGGACATTCTCAACTGAAGCTTTCTTT.

The chain uses TRBV5-1 and TRBJ2-7; 7 bases fit TRBD1. Trimming took 4 bases from V and 0 from J; bases not matched to a gene: 7. Germline V gives CDR1 SGHRS, CDR2 YFSETQ. The CDR3 runs 15 residues. CDR3 bases: TGCGCCAGCAGCACGGACGGGACAGCCTCCTACGAGCAGTACTTC. It encodes CASSTDGTASYEQYF.